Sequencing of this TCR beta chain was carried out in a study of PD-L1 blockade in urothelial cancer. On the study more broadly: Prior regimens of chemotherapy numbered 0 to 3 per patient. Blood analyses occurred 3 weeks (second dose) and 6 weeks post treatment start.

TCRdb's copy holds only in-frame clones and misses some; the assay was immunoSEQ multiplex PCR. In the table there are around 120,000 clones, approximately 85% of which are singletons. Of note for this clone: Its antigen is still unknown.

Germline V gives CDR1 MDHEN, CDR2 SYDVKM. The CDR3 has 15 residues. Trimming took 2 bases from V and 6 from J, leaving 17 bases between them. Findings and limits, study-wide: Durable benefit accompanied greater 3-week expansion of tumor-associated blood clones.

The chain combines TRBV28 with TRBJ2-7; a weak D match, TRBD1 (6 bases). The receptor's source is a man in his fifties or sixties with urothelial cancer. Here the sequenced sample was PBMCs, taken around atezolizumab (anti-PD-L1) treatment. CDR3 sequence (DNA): TGTGCCAGCAGTTTAATCGGGTCAGGGGAAAGCGAGCAGTACTTC. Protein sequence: CASSLIGSGESEQYF.